One sample yielded the 13 T cell receptor beta chains listed below, sequenced in a study of T cell clonality in common variable immunodeficiency. The repertoire was sequenced with immunoSEQ multiplex PCR; TCRdb's copy has only in-frame clones and lacks some. Observed in the sample are tens of thousands of clones, none of them singletons. The sequenced sample consisted of peripheral blood mononuclear cells. These receptor sequences come from a person aged 18-69 years in good health.

This clone came up many times. Read coverage stops 3 residues before the CDR3 terminus; the germline J gene supplies the remainder. Other DNA sequences of this sample code for an identical CDR3. The chain combines TRBV7-3 with TRBJ2-2; D remains ambiguous. CDR3 length: 14 residues. Trimming cost V 1 base and J 3 bases, with 6 bases left between them. CDR1 SGHTA and CDR2 FQGTGA come from the germline V gene. The part of the CDR3 DNA that was read is TGTGCCAGCAGCTTAAATAGGGACACCGGGGAG. Protein: CASSLNRDTGE. The full CDR3 protein reads CASSLNRDTGELFF.

There are many counts of this clone. With the read ending 3 residues before the CDR3 end, the germline J gene is used to fill in that end. The chain joins TRBV7-2 to TRBJ2-2; D remains ambiguous. In germline, CDR1 is SGHTA, CDR2 FQGNSA. V was cut by 5 bases and J by 0 bases, with 7 bases left in between. This CDR3 comprises 14 residues. CDR3 loop: CASSPQANTGELFF. CDR3 bases read: TGTGCCAGCAGCCCGCAGGCGAACACCGGGGAG.

Many counts were recorded for this clone. The read falls 3 residues short of the CDR3 end, and the missing part is taken from the germline J gene. This chain links TRBV5-1 with TRBJ2-7; tentative D call: TRBD1 (7 bases). Trimming removed 0 bases from V and 3 bases from J, with 16 bases in between. Germline V gives CDR1 SGHRS, CDR2 YFSETQ. The CDR3 runs to 16 residues. CDR3 DNA (partial): TGCGCCAGCAGCTTGGCCTCTGCAGGGGGAGGCTACGAG. Translating it yields CASSLASAGGGYE. The whole CDR3 sequence is CASSLASAGGGYEQYF. The full variable domain, its missing parts supplied by reference TRBV5-1 and TRBJ2-7, is KAGVTQTPRYLIKTRGQQVTLSCSPISGHRSVSWYQQTPGQGLQFLFEYFSETQRNKGNFPGRFSGRQFSNSRSEMNVSTLELGDSALYLCASSLASAGGGYEQYFGPGTRLTVT.

On this clone itself: The read finishes 3 residues shy of the CDR3 end, and the germline J gene is used to complete it. The V and J genes are TRBV30 and TRBJ1-2; 9 nucleotides match TRBD1. The CDR3 covers 14 residues. CDR1 is GTSNPN, CDR2 SVGIG, per germline (reference sequence). The CDR3 spells CAWSVVQGAYDYTF. The DNA read from the CDR3 is TGTGCCTGGAGTGTAGTACAGGGGGCCTACGAC.

This clone appeared many times. The DNA ends 3 residues before the CDR3 does, and the rest of the CDR3 is filled in from the germline J gene. The gene calls are TRBV7-2 and TRBJ2-1, with 7 bases matching TRBD2. Germline V CDR1 and CDR2: SGHTA, FQGNSA. CDR3 length equals 13 residues. V shed 5 bases and J 6 bases; nucleotides not matched to a gene: 4. Incomplete CDR3 DNA: TGTGCCAGCAGCAACTGGGGGGGCAATGAG. Translated: CASSNWGGNE. Given in full, the CDR3 is CASSNWGGNEQFF.

This clone was found many times. Read data end 3 residues before the CDR3 end; the end is taken from the germline J gene. The chain joins TRBV20-1 to TRBJ1-1; 8 positions match TRBD1. Germline V lookup: CDR1 DFQATT, CDR2 SNEGSKA (reference sequence). The CDR3 is made up of 13 amino acids. The sequenced part of the CDR3 DNA is TGCAGTGCTAGGGACAGGGTTGAGTTAAAA. Its protein product is CSARDRVELK. The full CDR3 sequence reads CSARDRVELKAFF.

This clone was detected many times. From the germline J gene comes the end of the CDR3, since the read stops 3 residues before it. The chain is built from TRBV19 and TRBJ2-7, with 11 nucleotides matching TRBD2. Germline V gives CDR1 LNHDA, CDR2 SQIVND (reference sequence). J gave up 4 bases and V 5 bases, and 4 bases lay outside the gene matches. The CDR3 is 14 residues long. This CDR3 is CASSLRTSGYEQYF. The CDR3 bases that were read are TGTGCCAGTAGTCTACGGACTAGCGGGTACGAG.

This clone showed up many times. The CDR3 end lies 3 residues beyond the end of the read and is filled in from the germline J gene. The V gene is TRBV29-1, the J gene TRBJ2-1, with TRBD1 matching over 9 bases. CDR1 SQVTM and CDR2 ANQGSEA come from the germline V gene. The CDR3 contains 12 residues. With V trimmed by 4 bases and J by 8 bases, 3 bases remained unmatched. CDR3: CSVADRGDEQFF. The covered CDR3 bases are TGCAGCGTTGCCGACAGGGGGGATGAG.

This clone was found many times. The CDR3 spells CASSLEIGQGREAFF. The sequenced CDR3 bases are TGTGCCAGCAGCTTAGAAATCGGGCAGGGGCGAGAA. This sequence joins TRBV7-8 and TRBJ1-1; weak D call: TRBD1 (6 bases). The DNA ends 3 residues before the CDR3 does, and the rest of the CDR3 is filled in from the germline J gene. The germline V gene encodes CDR1 SGHVS and CDR2 FQNEAQ. The CDR3 runs to 15 residues.

The table lists this clone with a few counts. Read coverage stops 3 residues before the CDR3 terminus; the germline J gene supplies the remainder. The J gene is TRBJ1-4, the V gene TRBV2; maybe TRBD1 (6 bases). Trimming left V 7 bases short and J 3 bases short, with 12 bases between. Germline assignment: CDR1 SNHLY and CDR2 FYNNEI. This CDR3 is 14 amino acids long. CDR3 amino acids: CASIKGVANEKLFF. Partial CDR3 DNA: TGTGCCAGCATCAAGGGGGTAGCTAATGAAAAA.

This clone has a count of ten or more. The read gets to within 3 residues of the CDR3 end, and the germline J gene fills in the rest. This sequence joins TRBV6-1 and TRBJ2-3, with 9 bases aligning to TRBD2. This CDR3 spans 15 amino acids. Trimming took 3 bases from V and 6 from J; bases not matched to a gene: 7. Germline CDR1 and CDR2: MNHNS and SASEGT. Partial CDR3 DNA: TGTGCCAGCAGTGATCCGGCGGGGGGGCGGGATACG. Its translation: CASSDPAGGRDT. The CDR3 in full is CASSDPAGGRDTQYF.

This clone showed up many times. The CDR3 is cut off 3 residues early in the read; its end comes from the germline J gene. The chain has TRBV5-1 and TRBJ1-1, with a tentative D call TRBD1 (5 bases). Germline V gene data show CDR1 as SGHRS and CDR2 as YFSETQ. CDR3 length: 15 amino acids. Trimming stripped 0 bases from V and 3 bases from J, with 12 bases between. The part of the CDR3 DNA that was read is TGCGCCAGCAGCTTGGATGGCAGGGCGGACACTGAA. Translating it yields CASSLDGRADTE. From start to end, the CDR3 is CASSLDGRADTEAFF.

Many counts were recorded for this clone. The DNA ends 3 residues before the CDR3 does, and the rest of the CDR3 is filled in from the germline J gene. This chain connects TRBV5-4 to TRBJ1-2; 10 bases align to TRBD1. V trimming: 3 bases; J trimming: 5 bases; junction bases outside the gene matches: 7. The germline V gene encodes CDR1 SGHNT and CDR2 YYREEE (reference sequence). The length of the CDR3 is 15 residues. Here the CDR3 reads CASSWGQGSSYGYTF. The CDR3 DNA, read in part, is TGTGCCAGCAGCTGGGGACAGGGGAGTTCGTATGGC.